The clone carrying this T cell receptor (beta chain) showed up many times. Its antigen is unknown. These data belong to a study of human T cells and chemical hapten exposure. On the study more broadly: Throughout the approximately 25-week study, diphenylcyclopropenone was applied weekly to the patients' scalps. Study findings and constraints: With DPC sensitization, TCRs exceeding 1 in 1000 frequency showed no change.

What the library attached to individual cDNA molecules were unique molecular identifiers. Each CDR3 protein is one row after TCRdb ran MiXCR on the RACE reads. The data show 80,000 to 100,000 distinct CDR3 sequences, about 10% seen once. The CDR3 sequence is 9 residues long. CDR1 and CDR2 (germline): MDHEN, SYDVKM. The V gene lost 8 bases and the J gene lost 8 bases, with 3 bases spanning the gap. As to time point: patch test 2, 6 weeks after DPC sensitization. Treatment indicated: therapeutic diphenylcyclopropenone sensitization with weekly scalp DPC. Someone pulled total RNA out of unfractionated whole blood.

The sequence came from a woman aged 45 to 65 with alopecia areata. Some clones in this sample may be carry-over from other donors' samples. The material sequenced was whole blood, taken in connection with sensitization to the hapten diphenylcyclopropenone (DPC). The chain has TRBV28 and TRBJ1-4; D is uncertain. The CDR3 DNA is TGTGCCAGCGGGGAAAAACTGTTTTTT. The encoded protein is CASGEKLFF.